This TCR beta chain derives from a study of blood T cell repertoires in COVID-19. Study-level background: Both acute and convalescent COVID-19 samples were obtained from the United States, Italy and Spain.

Germline assignment: CDR1 MNHEY and CDR2 SVGAGI. The CDR3 runs to 15 residues. Trimming took off 0 bases at V and 4 bases at J, with 10 bases between the two ends. All exposed participants met a person with COVID-19 within 2 weeks before entering the study. Assay used: immunoSEQ multiplex PCR; TCRdb lists only in-frame clones, some missing. The sample contains some 240,000 clones, around 90% of which appear only once. This clone has a single count. The receptor comes from a woman between 40 and 55 years old who had been exposed to COVID-19. Sequenced: PBMCs or T cells enriched from blood (not recorded which). The chain recombines TRBV6-5 with TRBJ1-5; D may be TRBD1 (6 bases). The CDR3 reads CASSYSQGLNQPQHF. CDR3 DNA: TGTGCCAGCAGTTACTCACAGGGCTTAAATCAGCCCCAGCATTTT.